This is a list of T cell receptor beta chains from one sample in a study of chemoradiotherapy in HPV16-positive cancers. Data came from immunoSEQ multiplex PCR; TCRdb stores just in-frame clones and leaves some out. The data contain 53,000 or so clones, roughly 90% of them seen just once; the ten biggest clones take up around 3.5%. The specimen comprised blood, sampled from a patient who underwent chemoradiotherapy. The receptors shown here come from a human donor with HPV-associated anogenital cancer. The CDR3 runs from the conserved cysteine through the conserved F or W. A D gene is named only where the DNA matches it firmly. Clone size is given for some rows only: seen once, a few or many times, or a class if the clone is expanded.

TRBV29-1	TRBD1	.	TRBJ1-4	CSVEDRAANEKLFF	TGCAGCGTCGAGGACAGGGCAGCTAATGAAAAACTGTTTTTT
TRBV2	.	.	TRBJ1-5	CASSRGGNQPQHF	TGTGCCAGCAGCCGGGGGGGCAATCAGCCCCAGCATTTT
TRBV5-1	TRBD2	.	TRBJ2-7	CASSAGLAGHEQYF	TGCGCCAGCAGCGCCGGACTAGCGGGACACGAGCAGTACTTC
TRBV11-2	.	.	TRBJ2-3	CASSPRGATLGTQYF	TGTGCCAGCAGCCCCCGGGGGGCCACGTTGGGAACGCAGTATTTT
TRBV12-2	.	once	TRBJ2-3	CASRLANSGTGEDTQYF	TGTGCAAGTCGCTTAGCTAATAGCGGGACCGGGGAGGATACGCAGTATTTT
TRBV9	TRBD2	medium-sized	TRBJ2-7	CASSATSGSTYEQYF	TGTGCCAGCAGCGCCACTAGCGGGAGCACCTACGAGCAGTACTTC
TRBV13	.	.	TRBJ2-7	CASSPRSGYEQYF	TGTGCCAGCAGCCCCCGAAGTGGCTACGAGCAGTACTTC
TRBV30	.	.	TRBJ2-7	CAWSKTGLEQYF	TGTGCCTGGAGCAAAACAGGGCTCGAGCAGTACTTC
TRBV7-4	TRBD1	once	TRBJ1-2	CASSLLGGAHGYTF	TGTGCCAGCAGTTTATTAGGGGGCGCACATGGCTACACCTTC
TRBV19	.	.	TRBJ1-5	CASSRWDQPQHF	TGTGCCTCCTCGCGGTGGGATCAGCCCCAGCATTTT
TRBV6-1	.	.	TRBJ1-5	CASSDLAQPQHF	TGTGCCAGCAGTGACCTCGCTCAGCCCCAGCATTTT
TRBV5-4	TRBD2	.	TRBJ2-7	CASSPGGGQSYEQYF	TGTGCCAGCAGCCCCGGGGGGGGCCAGTCCTACGAGCAGTACTTC
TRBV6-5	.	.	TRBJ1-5	CASSYSGGNQPQHF	TGTGCCAGCAGTTACTCGGGCGGCAATCAGCCCCAGCATTTT
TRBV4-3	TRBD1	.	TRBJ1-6	CASSRTTGANNSPLHF	TGCGCCAGCAGCCGGACGACAGGGGCCAATAATTCACCCCTCCACTTT
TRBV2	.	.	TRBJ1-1	CASSEVKDSLNTEAFF	TGTGCCAGCAGTGAAGTAAAGGACAGTTTGAACACTGAAGCTTTCTTT
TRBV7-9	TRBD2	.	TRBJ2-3	CASSPPGTSGRTDTQYF	TGTGCCAGCAGCCCTCCCGGGACTAGCGGGAGGACAGATACGCAGTATTTT
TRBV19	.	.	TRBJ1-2	CASSMSQAYGYTF	TGTGCCAGTAGTATGTCTCAGGCCTATGGCTACACCTTC
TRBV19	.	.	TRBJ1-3	CASSITASSGNTIYF	TGTGCCAGTAGTATCACAGCTAGCTCTGGAAACACCATATATTTT
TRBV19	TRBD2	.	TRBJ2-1	CASKGRVAGENEQFF	TGTGCCAGTAAAGGGCGGGTAGCGGGGGAAAATGAGCAGTTCTTC
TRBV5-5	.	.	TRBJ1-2	CASSLAEGAYGYTF	TGTGCCAGCAGCTTGGCAGAAGGGGCCTATGGCTACACCTTC
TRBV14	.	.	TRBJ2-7	CASSQDSITQYF	TGTGCCAGCAGCCAAGACAGTATTACACAGTACTTC
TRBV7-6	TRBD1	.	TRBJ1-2	CASSWGTAAEGGYTF	TGTGCCAGCAGCTGGGGGACAGCAGCAGAGGGTGGCTACACCTTC
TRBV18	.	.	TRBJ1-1	CASSPETEAFF	TGTGCCAGCTCACCGGAAACTGAAGCTTTCTTT
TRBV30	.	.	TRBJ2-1	CAWSPRRGEYNEQFF	TGTGCCTGGAGTCCCCGAAGAGGGGAGTACAATGAGCAGTTCTTC
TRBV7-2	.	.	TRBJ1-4	CASSQARTGLGKLFF	TGTGCCAGCAGCCAAGCCCGGACGGGGTTGGGGAAACTGTTTTTT
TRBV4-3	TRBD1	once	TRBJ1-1	CASSQLQGLNTEAFF	TGCGCCAGCAGCCAACTACAGGGGCTGAACACTGAAGCTTTCTTT
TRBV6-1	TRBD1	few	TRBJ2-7	CASSEEGTGSEQYF	TGTGCCAGCAGTGAAGAAGGGACAGGGTCCGAGCAGTACTTC
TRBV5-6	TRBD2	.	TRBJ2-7	CASSYLAGVRSYEQYF	TGTGCCAGCAGCTACTTAGCGGGAGTTCGCTCCTACGAGCAGTACTTC
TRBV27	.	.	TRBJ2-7	CASRLTVGEQYF	TGTGCCAGCAGGCTGACAGTAGGAGAGCAGTACTTC
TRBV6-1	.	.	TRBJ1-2	CASNFFGGYTF	TGTGCCAGCAATTTTTTCGGGGGCTACACCTTC
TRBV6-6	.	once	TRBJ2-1	CASGERSSYNEQFF	TGTGCCAGCGGAGAGCGGAGCTCCTACAATGAGCAGTTCTTC
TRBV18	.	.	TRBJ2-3	CASSPPGSPSTDTQYF	TGTGCCAGCTCACCGCCTGGCAGTCCTAGCACAGATACGCAGTATTTT
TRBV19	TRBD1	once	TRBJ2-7	CASSVPRARGPTSYEQYF	TGTGCCAGTAGTGTCCCCCGGGCCAGGGGGCCCACCTCCTACGAGCAGTACTTC
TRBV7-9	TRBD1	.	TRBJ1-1	CASSPRTGGTEAFF	TGTGCCAGCAGCCCAAGGACAGGGGGAACTGAAGCTTTCTTT
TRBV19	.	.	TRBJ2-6	CASSIGGGGSGANVLTF	TGTGCCAGTAGTATAGGAGGAGGGGGCTCTGGGGCCAACGTCCTGACTTTC
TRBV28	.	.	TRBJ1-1	CASSLLAGNTEAFF	TGTGCCAGCAGTTTATTGGCCGGGAACACTGAAGCTTTCTTT
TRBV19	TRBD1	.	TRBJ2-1	CASSGQGRSYNEQFF	TGTGCCAGTAGTGGACAGGGGCGAAGCTACAATGAGCAGTTCTTC
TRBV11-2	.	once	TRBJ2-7	CASGLDGSPYEQYF	TGTGCCAGCGGCTTAGATGGCTCACCCTACGAGCAGTACTTC
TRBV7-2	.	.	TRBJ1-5	CASSFYGDGNQPQHF	TGTGCCAGCAGCTTCTACGGGGATGGCAATCAGCCCCAGCATTTT
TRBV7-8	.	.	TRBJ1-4	CASSLGVTNEKLFF	TGTGCCAGCAGCTTAGGGGTAACTAATGAAAAACTGTTTTTT
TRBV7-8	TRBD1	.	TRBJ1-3	CASSSQGVAGNTIYF	TGTGCCAGCAGCTCCCAGGGGGTGGCTGGAAACACCATATATTTT
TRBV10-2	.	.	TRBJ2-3	CASSRGQLAQYF	TGCGCCAGCTCCCGGGGGCAGCTCGCGCAGTATTTT
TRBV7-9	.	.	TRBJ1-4	CASSLGGVNEKLFF	TGTGCCAGCAGCTTAGGAGGGGTTAATGAAAAACTGTTTTTT